These T cell receptor beta chains were read from a single sample in a study of control samples from healthy donors and cancer patients. Sequenced by immunoSEQ multiplex PCR; TCRdb stores in-frame clones only, minus some. Altogether about 92,000 clones are present, roughly four fifths being singletons, with the ten largest covering around 10%. The sequencing sample was made of blood. These receptors all stem from a woman in her fifties or sixties in good health. Both conserved end residues are part of each CDR3. D genes are given only for firm matches. Part of the rows lack a size; the others show once, few, many or a class for expanded clones.

clone_size | j_call | v_call | d_call | cdr3_aa | cdr3_nt
. | TRBJ1-6 | TRBV19 | . | CASNQGRGNSPLHF | TGTGCCAGCAACCAAGGCAGGGGCAATTCACCCCTCCACTTT
. | TRBJ1-4 | TRBV7-9 | . | CASSLSPGGEKLFF | TGTGCCAGCAGCTTATCCCCGGGGGGTGAAAAACTGTTTTTT
. | TRBJ2-1 | TRBV5-1 | . | CASSLEDLSYNEQFF | TGCGCCAGCAGCTTGGAAGATTTGTCCTACAATGAGCAGTTCTTC
. | TRBJ2-3 | TRBV5-5 | . | CASSLALDTQYF | TGTGCCAGCAGCTTGGCTTTAGATACGCAGTATTTT
. | TRBJ1-2 | TRBV4-1 | . | CASSQDRTSEGGYTF | TGCGCCAGCAGCCAAGATCGAACGTCCGAAGGTGGCTACACCTTC
. | TRBJ2-7 | TRBV28 | TRBD1 | CASSFRDRAPYEQYF | TGTGCCAGCAGTTTCCGGGACAGAGCGCCGTACGAGCAGTACTTC
. | TRBJ2-1 | TRBV6-5 | . | CASTGVGVNEQFF | TGTGCCAGCACTGGTGTAGGGGTGAATGAGCAGTTCTTC
. | TRBJ2-1 | TRBV28 | TRBD2 | CASSSLAGVNEQFF | TGTGCCAGCAGTTCCCTAGCGGGAGTAAATGAGCAGTTCTTC
. | TRBJ2-7 | TRBV5-6 | . | CASSPGRSSYEQYF | TGTGCCAGCAGCCCGGGACGGAGCTCCTACGAGCAGTACTTC
once | TRBJ1-2 | TRBV29-1 | . | CSVDSGQGYTF | TGCAGCGTTGATTCGGGGCAAGGCTACACCTTC
few | TRBJ1-2 | TRBV6-5 | TRBD1 | CASSQYGQGNGYTF | TGTGCCAGCAGTCAATACGGACAGGGAAATGGCTACACCTTC
. | TRBJ2-2 | TRBV24-1 | . | CATSDWTHGELFF | TGTGCCACCAGTGATTGGACCCACGGGGAGCTGTTTTTT
. | TRBJ1-5 | TRBV19 | . | CASSIKEFNQPQHF | TGTGCCAGTAGTATAAAAGAATTCAATCAGCCCCAGCATTTT
once | TRBJ1-6 | TRBV13 | . | CASSLGSYNSPLHF | TGTGCCAGCAGCTTAGGATCCTATAATTCACCCCTCCACTTT
. | TRBJ1-2 | TRBV25-1 | TRBD1 | CASGGQGRTGYTF | TGTGCCAGCGGGGGACAGGGAAGGACTGGCTACACCTTC
. | TRBJ2-3 | TRBV14 | . | CASSQDGAGNTDTQYF | TGTGCCAGCAGCCAAGATGGGGCGGGGAACACAGATACGCAGTATTTT
. | TRBJ2-1 | TRBV19 | . | CASSIGADNEQFF | TGTGCCAGTAGTATTGGAGCGGACAATGAGCAGTTCTTC
. | TRBJ1-2 | TRBV6-5 | . | CASTSRQGYGYTF | TGTGCCAGCACCAGTCGTCAGGGATATGGCTACACCTTC
once | TRBJ2-3 | TRBV4-1 | . | CASSQTGSTDTQYF | TGCGCCAGCAGCCAAACGGGTAGCACAGATACGCAGTATTTT
. | TRBJ2-5 | TRBV19 | . | CAISNGETQYF | TGTGCCATCTCAAATGGGGAGACCCAGTACTTC
. | TRBJ2-2 | TRBV28 | . | CASSSPAADRYTGELFF | TGTGCCAGCAGTTCGCCCGCTGCGGACAGATACACCGGGGAGCTGTTTTTT
once | TRBJ1-1 | TRBV28 | . | CASSFPGGGEAFF | TGTGCCAGCAGTTTCCCGGGAGGAGGTGAAGCTTTCTTT
. | TRBJ2-1 | TRBV7-2 | . | CASSFPPGPEQFF | TGTGCCAGCAGCTTCCCCCCGGGGCCAGAGCAGTTCTTC
. | TRBJ1-2 | TRBV2 | . | CASRGQANYGYTF | TGTGCCAGCAGAGGACAAGCTAACTATGGCTACACCTTC
. | TRBJ1-1 | TRBV6-2/TRBV6-3 | . | CASSYHEGVMNTEAFF | TGTGCCAGCAGTTACCATGAGGGAGTCATGAACACTGAAGCTTTCTTT
. | TRBJ1-4 | TRBV2 | . | CASRSSATNEKLFF | TGTGCCAGCAGGTCCAGTGCAACTAATGAAAAACTGTTTTTT
. | TRBJ1-5 | TRBV5-5 | . | CASSPREVGYQPQHF | TGTGCCAGCAGCCCAAGGGAGGTTGGTTATCAGCCCCAGCATTTT
once | TRBJ1-1 | TRBV28 | TRBD1 | CASRRTGGALGTEAFF | TGTGCCAGCAGACGTACAGGGGGCGCCTTGGGAACTGAAGCTTTCTTT
. | TRBJ1-1 | TRBV19 | . | CASSMDGGGTKAFF | TGTGCCAGTAGTATGGATGGGGGGGGTACTAAAGCTTTCTTT
. | TRBJ1-5 | TRBV4-1 | TRBD1 | CASSPTGGGQPQHF | TGCGCCAGCAGCCCCACAGGGGGCGGTCAGCCCCAGCATTTT
. | TRBJ1-1 | TRBV5-4 | TRBD1 | CASNKGQGNTEAFF | TGTGCCAGCAACAAAGGACAGGGGAACACTGAAGCTTTCTTT
few | TRBJ2-5 | TRBV2 | . | CASSVERGETQYF | TGTGCCAGCAGTGTGGAACGGGGGGAGACCCAGTACTTC
. | TRBJ2-3 | TRBV29-1 | . | CSAPVTSAGADTQYF | TGCAGCGCACCCGTAACAAGCGCGGGGGCAGACACGCAGTATTTT
once | TRBJ2-1 | TRBV3-1/TRBV3-2 | . | CASSQVVGLQFF | TGTGCCAGCAGCCAAGTTGTCGGGCTCCAGTTCTTC
. | TRBJ1-2 | TRBV19 | . | CASSVWRDQSEGYTF | TGTGCCAGTAGTGTCTGGCGGGATCAATCAGAAGGCTACACCTTC
. | TRBJ1-2 | TRBV11-2 | . | CASSPGLGPRVGYTF | TGTGCCAGCAGCCCCGGTTTAGGCCCTAGGGTTGGCTACACCTTC
. | TRBJ2-7 | TRBV2 | . | CASRSGRSYEQYF | TGTGCCAGCAGGTCAGGGCGCTCCTACGAGCAGTACTTC
. | TRBJ1-6 | TRBV6-5 | . | CASSVLGSPLHF | TGTGCCAGCAGCGTACTGGGTTCACCCCTCCACTTT
. | TRBJ2-2 | TRBV6-4 | TRBD2 | CASSQRTSGSPGELFF | TGTGCCAGCAGCCAGAGGACTAGCGGGAGTCCCGGGGAGCTGTTTTTT
few | TRBJ1-1 | TRBV18 | . | CASSGYTENTEAFF | TGTGCCAGCAGTGGGTACACAGAGAACACTGAAGCTTTCTTT
. | TRBJ1-2 | TRBV5-1 | TRBD1 | CASSNGQVYGYTF | TGCGCCAGCAGCAATGGACAGGTCTATGGCTACACCTTC